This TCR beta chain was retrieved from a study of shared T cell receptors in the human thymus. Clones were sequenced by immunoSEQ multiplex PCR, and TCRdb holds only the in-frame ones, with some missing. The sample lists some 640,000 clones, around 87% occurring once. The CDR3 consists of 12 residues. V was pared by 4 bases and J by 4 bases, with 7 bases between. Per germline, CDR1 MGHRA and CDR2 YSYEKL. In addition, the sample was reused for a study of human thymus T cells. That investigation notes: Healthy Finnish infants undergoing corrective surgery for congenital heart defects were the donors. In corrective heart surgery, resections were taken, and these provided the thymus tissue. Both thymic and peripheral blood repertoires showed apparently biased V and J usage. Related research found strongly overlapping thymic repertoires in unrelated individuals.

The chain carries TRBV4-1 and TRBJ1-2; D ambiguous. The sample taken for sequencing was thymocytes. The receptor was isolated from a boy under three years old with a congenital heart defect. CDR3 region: CASSPGGYGYTF. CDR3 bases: TGCGCCAGCAGCCCCGGCGGCTATGGCTACACCTTC.